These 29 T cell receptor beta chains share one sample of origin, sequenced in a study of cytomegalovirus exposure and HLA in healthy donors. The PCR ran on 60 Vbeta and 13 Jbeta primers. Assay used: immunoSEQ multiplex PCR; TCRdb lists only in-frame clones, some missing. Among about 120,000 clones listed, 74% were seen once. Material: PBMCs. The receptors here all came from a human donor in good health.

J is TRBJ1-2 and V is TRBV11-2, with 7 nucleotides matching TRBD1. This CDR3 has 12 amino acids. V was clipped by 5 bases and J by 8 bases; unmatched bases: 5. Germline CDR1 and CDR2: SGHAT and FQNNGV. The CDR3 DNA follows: TGTGCCAGCAGCCCAGGGGGGAGAGGCTACACCTTC. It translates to CASSPGGRGYTF.

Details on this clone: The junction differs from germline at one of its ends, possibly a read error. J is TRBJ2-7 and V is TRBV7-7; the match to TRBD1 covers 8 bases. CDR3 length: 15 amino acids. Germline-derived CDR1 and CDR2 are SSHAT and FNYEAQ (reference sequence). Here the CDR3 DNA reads TGTGCTAGCAGCTTAGCCCTGGGACAGGCCTACGAGCAGTACTTC. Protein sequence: CASSLALGQAYEQYF.

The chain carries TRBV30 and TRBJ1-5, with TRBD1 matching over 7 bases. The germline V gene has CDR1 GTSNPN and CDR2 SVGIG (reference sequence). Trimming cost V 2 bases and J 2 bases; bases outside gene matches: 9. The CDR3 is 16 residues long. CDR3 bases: TGTGCCTGGAGTCCCCGACAGGGATCAGGCAATCAGCCCCAGCATTTT. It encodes CAWSPRQGSGNQPQHF.

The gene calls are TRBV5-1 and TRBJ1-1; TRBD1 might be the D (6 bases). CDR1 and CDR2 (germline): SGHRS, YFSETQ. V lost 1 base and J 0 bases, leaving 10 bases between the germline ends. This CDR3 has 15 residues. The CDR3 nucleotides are TGCGCCAGCAGCTTGTTCGAGGGGGTGAACACTGAAGCTTTCTTT. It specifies CASSLFEGVNTEAFF.

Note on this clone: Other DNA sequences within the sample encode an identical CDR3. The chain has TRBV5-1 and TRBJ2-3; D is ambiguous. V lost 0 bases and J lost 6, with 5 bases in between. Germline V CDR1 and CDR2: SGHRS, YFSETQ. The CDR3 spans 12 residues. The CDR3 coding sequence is TGCGCCAGCAGCTTGGCAGGTGATACGCAGTATTTT. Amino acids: CASSLAGDTQYF.

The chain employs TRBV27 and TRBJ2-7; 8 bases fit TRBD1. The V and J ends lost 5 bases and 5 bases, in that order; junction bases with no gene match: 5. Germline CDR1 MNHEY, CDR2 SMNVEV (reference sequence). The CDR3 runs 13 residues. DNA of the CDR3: TGTGCCAGCAGTCCCCGGACAGGGAACGAGCAGTACTTC. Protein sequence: CASSPRTGNEQYF.

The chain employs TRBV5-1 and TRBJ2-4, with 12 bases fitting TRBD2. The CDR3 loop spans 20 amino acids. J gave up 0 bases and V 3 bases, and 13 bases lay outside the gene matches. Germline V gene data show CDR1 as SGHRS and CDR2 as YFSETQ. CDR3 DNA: TGCGCCAGCAGCTCAACTAGCGGGGGGTCAGGAACCCTAGCCAAAAACATTCAGTACTTC. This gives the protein CASSSTSGGSGTLAKNIQYF. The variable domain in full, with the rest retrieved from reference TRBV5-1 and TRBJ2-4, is KAGVTQTPRYLIKTRGQQVTLSCSPISGHRSVSWYQQTPGQGLQFLFEYFSETQRNKGNFPGRFSGRQFSNSRSEMNVSTLELGDSALYLCASSSTSGGSGTLAKNIQYFGAGTRLSVL.

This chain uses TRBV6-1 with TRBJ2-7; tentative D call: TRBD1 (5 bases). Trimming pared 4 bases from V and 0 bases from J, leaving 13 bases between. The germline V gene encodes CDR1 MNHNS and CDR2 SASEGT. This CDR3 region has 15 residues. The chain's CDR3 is CASSAQGSLSYEQYF. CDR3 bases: TGTGCCAGCAGTGCCCAGGGATCTCTCTCCTACGAGCAGTACTTC.

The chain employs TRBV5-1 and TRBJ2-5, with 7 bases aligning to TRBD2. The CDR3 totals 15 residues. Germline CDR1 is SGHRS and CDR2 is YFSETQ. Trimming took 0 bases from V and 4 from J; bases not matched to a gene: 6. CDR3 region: CASSLVPGGGETQYF. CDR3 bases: TGCGCCAGCAGCTTGGTTCCGGGCGGGGGAGAGACCCAGTACTTC.

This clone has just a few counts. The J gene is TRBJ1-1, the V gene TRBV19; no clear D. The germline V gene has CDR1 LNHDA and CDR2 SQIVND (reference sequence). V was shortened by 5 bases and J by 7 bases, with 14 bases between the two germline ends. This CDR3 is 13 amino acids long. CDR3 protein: CASSPQTELEAFF. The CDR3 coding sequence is TGTGCCAGTAGTCCCCAGACTGAGCTTGAAGCTTTCTTT.

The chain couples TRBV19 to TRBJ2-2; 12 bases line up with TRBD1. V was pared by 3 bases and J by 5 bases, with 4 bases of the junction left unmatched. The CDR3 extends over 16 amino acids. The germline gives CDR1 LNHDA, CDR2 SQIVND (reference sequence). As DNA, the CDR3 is TGTGCCAGTAGTATGGGGACAGGGGGCGCAACCGGGGAGCTGTTTTTT. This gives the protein CASSMGTGGATGELFF.

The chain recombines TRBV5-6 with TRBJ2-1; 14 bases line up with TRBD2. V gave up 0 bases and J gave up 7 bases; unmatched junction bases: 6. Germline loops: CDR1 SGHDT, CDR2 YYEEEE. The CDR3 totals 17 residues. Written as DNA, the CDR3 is TGTGCCAGCAGCTTGGCCTGGACTAGCGGGGGGCGGAATGAGCAGTTCTTC. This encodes CASSLAWTSGGRNEQFF.

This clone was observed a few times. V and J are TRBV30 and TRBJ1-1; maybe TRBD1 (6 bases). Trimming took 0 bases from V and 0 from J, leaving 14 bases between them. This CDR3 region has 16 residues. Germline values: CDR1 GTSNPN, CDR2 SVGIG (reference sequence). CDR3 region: CAWSVGGGRVNTEAFF. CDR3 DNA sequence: TGTGCCTGGAGTGTAGGGGGGGGGAGGGTGAACACTGAAGCTTTCTTT.

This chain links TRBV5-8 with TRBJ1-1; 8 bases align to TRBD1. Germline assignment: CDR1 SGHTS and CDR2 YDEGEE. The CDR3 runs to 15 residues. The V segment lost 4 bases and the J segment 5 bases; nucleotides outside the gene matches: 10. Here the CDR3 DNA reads TGTGCCAGCAGCGCACAGGGGGTCCCGGGGACTGAAGCTTTCTTT. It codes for CASSAQGVPGTEAFF.

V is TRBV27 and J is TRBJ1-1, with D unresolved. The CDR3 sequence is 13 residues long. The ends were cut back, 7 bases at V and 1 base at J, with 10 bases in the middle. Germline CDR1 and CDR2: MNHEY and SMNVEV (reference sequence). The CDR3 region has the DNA TGTGCCAGCAAGACAAGGCAGAACACTGAAGCTTTCTTT. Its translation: CASKTRQNTEAFF.

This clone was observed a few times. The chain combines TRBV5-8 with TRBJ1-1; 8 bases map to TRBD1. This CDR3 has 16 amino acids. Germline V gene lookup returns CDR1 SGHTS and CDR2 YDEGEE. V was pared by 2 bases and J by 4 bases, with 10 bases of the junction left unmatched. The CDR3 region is CASSFRDRRWSTEAFF. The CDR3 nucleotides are TGTGCCAGCAGCTTCCGGGACAGGCGGTGGAGCACTGAAGCTTTCTTT.

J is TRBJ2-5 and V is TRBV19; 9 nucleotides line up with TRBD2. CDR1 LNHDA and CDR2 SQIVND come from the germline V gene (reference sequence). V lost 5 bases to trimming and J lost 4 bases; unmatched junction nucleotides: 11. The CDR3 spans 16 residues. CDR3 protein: CASSVGGLALRETQYF. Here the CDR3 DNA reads TGTGCCAGTAGTGTTGGAGGACTAGCGTTGAGAGAGACCCAGTACTTC.

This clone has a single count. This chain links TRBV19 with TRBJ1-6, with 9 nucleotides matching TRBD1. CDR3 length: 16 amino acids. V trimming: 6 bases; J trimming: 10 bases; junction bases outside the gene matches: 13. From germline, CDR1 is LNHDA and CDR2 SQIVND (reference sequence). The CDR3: CASSRRDRDSISPLHF. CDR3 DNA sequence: TGTGCCAGTAGCCGACGGGACAGGGATTCAATATCACCCCTCCACTTT.

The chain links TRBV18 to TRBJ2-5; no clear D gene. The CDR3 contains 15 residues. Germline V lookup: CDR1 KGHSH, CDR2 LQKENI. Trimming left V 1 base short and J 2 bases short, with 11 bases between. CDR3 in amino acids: CASSPQALVQETQYF. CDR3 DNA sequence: TGTGCCAGCTCACCACAGGCCCTAGTTCAAGAGACCCAGTACTTC.

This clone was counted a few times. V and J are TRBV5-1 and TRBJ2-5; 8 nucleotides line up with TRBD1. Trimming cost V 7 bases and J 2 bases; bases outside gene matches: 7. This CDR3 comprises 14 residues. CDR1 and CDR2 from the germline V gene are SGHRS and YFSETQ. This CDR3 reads CASAAGQGQETQYF. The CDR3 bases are TGCGCCAGCGCCGCCGGACAGGGACAAGAGACCCAGTACTTC.

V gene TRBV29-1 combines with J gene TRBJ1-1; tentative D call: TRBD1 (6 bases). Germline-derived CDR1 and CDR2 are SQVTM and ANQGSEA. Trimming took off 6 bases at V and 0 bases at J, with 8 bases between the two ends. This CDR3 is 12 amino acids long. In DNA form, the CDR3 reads TGCAGCGTGGGACACGTGAACACTGAAGCTTTCTTT. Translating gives CSVGHVNTEAFF.

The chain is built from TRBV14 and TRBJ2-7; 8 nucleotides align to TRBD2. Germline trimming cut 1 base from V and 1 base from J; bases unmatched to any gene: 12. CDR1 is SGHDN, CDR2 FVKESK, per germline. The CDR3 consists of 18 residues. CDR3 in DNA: TGTGCCAGCAGCCAAGTAGCGGGTTTGCGGGGGGCATCCTACGAGCAGTACTTC. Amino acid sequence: CASSQVAGLRGASYEQYF. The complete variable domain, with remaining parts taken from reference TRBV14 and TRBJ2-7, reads EAGVTQFPSHSVIEKGQTVTLRCDPISGHDNLYWYRRVMGKEIKFLLHFVKESKQDESGMPNNRFLAERTGGTYSTLKVQPAELEDSGVYFCASSQVAGLRGASYEQYFGPGTRLTVT.

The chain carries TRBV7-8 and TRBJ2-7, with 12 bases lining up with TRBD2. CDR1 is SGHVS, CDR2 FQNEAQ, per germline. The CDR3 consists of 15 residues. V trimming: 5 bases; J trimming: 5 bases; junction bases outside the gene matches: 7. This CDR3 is CASSALAGGVDEQYF. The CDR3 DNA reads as TGTGCCAGCAGCGCTCTAGCGGGAGGGGTTGACGAGCAGTACTTC.

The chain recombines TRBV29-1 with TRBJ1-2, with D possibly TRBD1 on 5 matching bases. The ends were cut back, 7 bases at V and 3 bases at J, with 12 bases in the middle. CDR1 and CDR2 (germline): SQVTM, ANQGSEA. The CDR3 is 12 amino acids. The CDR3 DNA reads TGCAGCGCCGACAGCGACCACTATGGCTACACCTTC. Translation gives CSADSDHYGYTF.

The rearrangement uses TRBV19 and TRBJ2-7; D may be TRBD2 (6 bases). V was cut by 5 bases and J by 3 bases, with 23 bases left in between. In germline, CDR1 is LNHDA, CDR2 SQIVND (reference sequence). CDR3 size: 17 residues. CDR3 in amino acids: CASSALASPISRYEQYF. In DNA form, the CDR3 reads TGTGCCAGTAGTGCACTAGCCTCCCCTATTTCCCGCTACGAGCAGTACTTC.

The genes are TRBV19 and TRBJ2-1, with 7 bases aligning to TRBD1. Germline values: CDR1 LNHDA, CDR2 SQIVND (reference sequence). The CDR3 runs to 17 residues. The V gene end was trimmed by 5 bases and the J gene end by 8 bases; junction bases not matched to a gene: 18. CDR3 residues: CASSLGPDRRNGDEQFF. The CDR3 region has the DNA TGTGCCAGTAGTCTCGGGCCGGACAGGAGAAACGGGGATGAGCAGTTCTTC.

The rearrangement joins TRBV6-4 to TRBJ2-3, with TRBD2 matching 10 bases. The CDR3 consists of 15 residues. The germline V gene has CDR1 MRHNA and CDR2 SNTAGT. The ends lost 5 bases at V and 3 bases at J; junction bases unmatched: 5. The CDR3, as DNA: TGTGCCAGCAGTAAACTAGCGGGAAGTACAGATACGCAGTATTTT. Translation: CASSKLAGSTDTQYF.

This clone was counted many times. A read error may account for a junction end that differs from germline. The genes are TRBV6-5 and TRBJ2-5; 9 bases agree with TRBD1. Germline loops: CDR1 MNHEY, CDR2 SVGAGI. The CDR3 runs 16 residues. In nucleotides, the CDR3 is TGTGCCAGCAGTAACTCCCCCGGGACAGGGAGTGAGACCCAGTACTTC. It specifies CASSNSPGTGSETQYF.

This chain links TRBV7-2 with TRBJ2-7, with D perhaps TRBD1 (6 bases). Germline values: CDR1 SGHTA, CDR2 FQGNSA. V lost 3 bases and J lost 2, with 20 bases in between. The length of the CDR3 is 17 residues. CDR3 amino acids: CASSFTLPNQGTYEQYF. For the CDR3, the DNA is TGTGCCAGCAGCTTCACATTACCCAATCAGGGGACCTACGAGCAGTACTTC.